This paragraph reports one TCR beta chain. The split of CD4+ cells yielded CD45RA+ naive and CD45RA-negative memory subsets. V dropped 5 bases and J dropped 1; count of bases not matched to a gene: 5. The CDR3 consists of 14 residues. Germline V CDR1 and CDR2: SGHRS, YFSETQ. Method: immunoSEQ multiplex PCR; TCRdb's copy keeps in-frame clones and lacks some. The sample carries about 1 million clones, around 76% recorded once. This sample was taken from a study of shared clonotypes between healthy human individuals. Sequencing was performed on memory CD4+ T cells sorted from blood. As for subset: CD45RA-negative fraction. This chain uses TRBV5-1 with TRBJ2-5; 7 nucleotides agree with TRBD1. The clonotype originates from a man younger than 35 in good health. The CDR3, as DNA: TGCGCCAGCAGAACAGGGGCTTCCCAAGAGACCCAGTACTTC. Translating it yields CASRTGASQETQYF.